One sample yielded the 32 T cell receptor beta chains listed below, sequenced in a study of blood T cell repertoires in COVID-19. Clones were sequenced by immunoSEQ multiplex PCR, and TCRdb holds only the in-frame ones, with some missing. Here the sample spans roughly 150,000 clones, less than 85% being singletons. The sequencing sample was made of peripheral blood. All receptors derive from a woman aged 60-70 years with COVID-19, enrolled during active disease.

The genes are TRBV7-3 and TRBJ2-1; weak D call: TRBD2 (6 bases). Germline CDR1 SGHTA, CDR2 FQGTGA. The V end was cut by 0 bases, the J end by 5 bases, with 11 bases between. The CDR3 contains 15 residues. The CDR3 nucleotides read TGTGCCAGCAGCTTAACGTGGGGGGTCAACAATGAGCAGTTCTTC. Its protein product is CASSLTWGVNNEQFF.

V usage is TRBV30 and J usage is TRBJ1-1, with a weak D call TRBD1 (5 bases). The CDR3 covers 15 residues. Looked up from germline, CDR1 is GTSNPN and CDR2 is SVGIG (reference sequence). Trimming stripped 5 bases from V and 0 bases from J, with 16 bases between. The CDR3 protein is CAWSPWQGMNTEAFF. For the CDR3, the DNA is TGTGCCTGGTCGCCATGGCAGGGCATGAACACTGAAGCTTTCTTT. Full variable domain (outside the CDR3, taken from reference TRBV30 and TRBJ1-1): SQTIHQWPATLVQPVGSPLSLECTVEGTSNPNLYWYRQAAGRGLQLLFYSVGIGQISSEVPQNLSASRPQDRQFILSSKKLLLSDSGFYLCAWSPWQGMNTEAFFGQGTRLTVV.

The chain links TRBV19 to TRBJ1-1; D call uncertain. Trimming cost V 3 bases and J 6 bases, with 14 bases left between them. Germline lookup yields CDR1 LNHDA and CDR2 SQIVND (reference sequence). CDR3 size: 14 residues. The CDR3 sequence is CASSISSAHPEAFF. CDR3 bases: TGTGCCAGTAGTATCTCGAGCGCTCACCCTGAAGCTTTCTTT.

This clone is a singleton in its sample. The chain couples TRBV4-3 to TRBJ2-3, with TRBD1 matching over 8 bases. V shed 2 bases and J 0 bases; nucleotides not matched to a gene: 4. The CDR3 covers 16 residues. Germline CDR1 LGHNA, CDR2 YSLEER. The CDR3 sequence is CASSQLTGASTDTQYF. The CDR3 DNA follows: TGCGCCAGCAGCCAACTGACAGGGGCTAGCACAGATACGCAGTATTTT.

With respect to this clone: A read error may produce the germline difference seen at one junction end. The chain is built from TRBV13 and TRBJ1-2; tentatively, D is TRBD1 (6 bases). Looked up from germline, CDR1 is PRHDT and CDR2 is FYEKMQ (reference sequence). The CDR3 has 15 amino acids. As DNA, the CDR3 is TGTGCCAGCAGCCTAGGCGGACAGCAAAACTATGGCTACACCTTC. Translating it yields CASSLGGQQNYGYTF.

The CDR3 DNA follows: TGTGCCAGCAGCTTGATTCGGGGGGGCGTTATGAATGAGCAGTTCTTC. Residues: CASSLIRGGVMNEQFF. The rearrangement uses TRBV7-6 and TRBJ2-1; TRBD2 matches 8 bases. The CDR3 is 16 residues long. The trim removed 3 bases at V and 7 bases at J, leaving 11 bases unmatched. The germline V gene has CDR1 SGHVS and CDR2 FNYEAQ. The full variable domain, with the rest looked up from reference TRBV7-6 and TRBJ2-1, is GAGVSQSPRYKVTKRGQDVALRCDPISGHVSLYWYRQALGQGPEFLTYFNYEAQQDKSGLPNDRFSAERPEGSISTLTIQRTEQRDSAMYRCASSLIRGGVMNEQFFGPGTRLTVL.

The V gene is TRBV6-5, the J gene TRBJ1-5; D is unclear. V lost 0 bases and J lost 2, with 5 bases in between. Germline CDR1 and CDR2: MNHEY and SVGAGI. The CDR3 consists of 14 residues. The CDR3 DNA is TGTGCCAGCAGTTACTCTCAGGGCAATCAGCCCCAGCATTTT. This translates into CASSYSQGNQPQHF.

The chain joins TRBV15 to TRBJ1-4; 8 bases match TRBD1. V lost 0 bases, J lost 8 bases, and 5 bases stayed unmatched. CDR1 is LNHNV, CDR2 YYDKDF, per germline (reference sequence). The CDR3 has 15 residues. CDR3 residues: CATSREQGEGEKLFF. CDR3 nucleotides: TGTGCCACCAGCAGAGAACAGGGGGAAGGGGAAAAACTGTTTTTT.

This chain joins TRBV28 and TRBJ1-3; TRBD1 might be the D (6 bases). Germline CDR1 and CDR2: MDHEN and SYDVKM. CDR3 length equals 17 residues. V lost 5 bases, J lost 0 bases, and 17 bases lay in between. Written as DNA, the CDR3 is TGTGCCAGCAGTGCCCAGGGACAAATATTCTCTGGAAACACCATATATTTT. Translation: CASSAQGQIFSGNTIYF.

The V and J genes are TRBV7-9 and TRBJ1-2, with TRBD1 identical over 7 bases. The length of the CDR3 is 14 residues. Germline trimming cut 5 bases from V and 6 bases from J; bases unmatched to any gene: 9. The germline V gene has CDR1 SEHNR and CDR2 FQNEAQ (reference sequence). CDR3 nucleotides: TGTGCCAGCAGCGCAACGACAGGGAGGAATGGCTACACCTTC. Its protein product is CASSATTGRNGYTF. The full variable domain, in which reference TRBV7-9 and TRBJ1-2 provide the parts outside the CDR3, is DTGVSQNPRHKITKRGQNVTFRCDPISEHNRLYWYRQTLGQGPEFLTYFQNEAQLEKSRLLSDRFSAERPKGSFSTLEIQRTEQGDSAMYLCASSATTGRNGYTFGSGTRLTVV.

This clone was counted ten times or more. V gene TRBV12-2 combines with J gene TRBJ2-7; the table's D call of TRBD2 was not tested on the DNA. TRBV12-2 represents a pseudogene. The CDR3 totals 14 residues. Here the CDR3 reads CASRFRDYKYEQYV. The CDR3 DNA reads as TGTGCAAGTCGCTTCAGGGACTACAAATACGAGCAGTACGTC.

V is TRBV10-3 and J is TRBJ1-2; D possibly corresponds to TRBD1 (6 bases). V was shortened by 11 bases and J by 5 bases, with 12 bases between the two germline ends. CDR1 ENHRY and CDR2 SYGVKD come from the germline V gene. The CDR3 extends over 11 amino acids. The CDR3 DNA reads as TGTGCCTCCTCGGACAGATATGGCTACACCTTC. This sequence encodes CASSDRYGYTF.

The V call is TRBV12-3 or TRBV12-4, the J call TRBJ1-1; D possibly corresponds to TRBD1 (5 bases). Trimming left V 5 bases short and J 5 bases short, with 9 bases between. This CDR3 contains 12 residues. CDR3 coding DNA: TGTGCCAGCAGTCAGGGCGAGACTGAAGCTTTCTTT. Residues: CASSQGETEAFF.

This clone appeared once. The chain uses TRBV7-9 and TRBJ2-1; 8 bases line up with TRBD1. Germline CDR1 is SEHNR and CDR2 is FQNEAQ (reference sequence). V lost 1 base, J lost 6 bases, and 5 bases stayed unmatched. This CDR3 region has 15 residues. CDR3 nucleotides: TGTGCCAGCAGCTTAGGGGGGACAGGCAGCAATGAGCAGTTCTTC. Amino acid sequence: CASSLGGTGSNEQFF.

The genes are TRBV4-2 and TRBJ2-7; 7 positions agree with TRBD1. The germline V gene encodes CDR1 LGHNA and CDR2 YNFKEQ. J lost 4 bases, V lost 0 bases, and 15 bases had no gene match. The CDR3 runs 18 residues. The CDR3 spells CASSQEVTQGNTPYEQYV. CDR3 bases: TGTGCCAGCAGCCAAGAAGTGACACAGGGGAACACCCCATACGAGCAGTACGTC.

This clone was observed a few times. The chain links TRBV19 to TRBJ2-1; 7 bases match TRBD1. CDR3 length: 16 residues. V was pared by 5 bases and J by 4 bases, with 11 bases of the junction left unmatched. The germline V gene encodes CDR1 LNHDA and CDR2 SQIVND (reference sequence). The CDR3: CASSSRRQGRYNEQFF. Here the CDR3 DNA reads TGTGCCAGTAGTTCTAGACGACAGGGCCGATACAATGAGCAGTTCTTC.

This chain uses TRBV12-3 or TRBV12-4 with TRBJ2-2; D is perhaps TRBD2 (6 bases). Trimming took 2 bases from V and 6 from J, leaving 7 bases between them. This CDR3 contains 13 residues. The CDR3: CASSLSGAGELFF. CDR3 nucleotide sequence: TGTGCCAGCAGTTTATCGGGGGCCGGGGAGCTGTTTTTT.

The chain has TRBV5-1 and TRBJ1-2; no clear D gene. Germline V gene sequence: CDR1 SGHRS, CDR2 YFSETQ. The CDR3 consists of 14 residues. The V end was cut by 0 bases, the J end by 4 bases, with 10 bases between. CDR3 DNA sequence: TGCGCCAGCAGCTTGGTGGCACAGAGCTATGGCTACACCTTC. Protein: CASSLVAQSYGYTF.

The chain uses TRBV11-3 and TRBJ2-2; maybe TRBD1 (6 bases). The CDR3 is made up of 15 amino acids. Germline CDR1 is SGHNT and CDR2 is YENEEA. Trimming removed 9 bases at V and 4 bases at J, with 18 bases between. CDR3 sequence: CARITGTRSTGELFF. DNA for the CDR3: TGTGCCAGAATCACAGGGACCAGGAGCACCGGGGAGCTGTTTTTT.

In regard to this clone: A read error may account for a junction end that differs from germline. The chain combines TRBV7-8 with TRBJ1-2; 8 nucleotides line up with TRBD1. The CDR3 length is 12 residues. Germline V gives CDR1 SGHVS, CDR2 FQNEAQ. CDR3 protein: CASSVGGQAILF. The CDR3 nucleotides are TGTGCCAGCAGCGTAGGGGGACAGGCGATACTATTC.

The chain employs TRBV11-2 and TRBJ2-1; 10 bases are shared with TRBD1. Germline V gene lookup returns CDR1 SGHAT and CDR2 FQNNGV. The CDR3 length is 15 residues. V gave up 2 bases and J gave up 9 bases; unmatched junction bases: 7. This CDR3 is CASSLSGQGLGEQFF. The CDR3 DNA sequence: TGTGCCAGCAGCTTATCGGGACAGGGGCTCGGTGAGCAGTTCTTC.

The V gene is TRBV19, the J gene TRBJ1-1; D not resolved. CDR3 length equals 13 residues. V lost 1 base, J lost 4 bases, and 7 bases lay in between. CDR1 is LNHDA, CDR2 SQIVND, per germline (reference sequence). The CDR3 DNA reads as TGTGCCAGTAGTATAGGGAGGTCCACTGAAGCTTTCTTT. It specifies CASSIGRSTEAFF.

This clone came up a few times. The CDR3 reads CASRLPGETYEQYF. In DNA form, the CDR3 reads TGTGCCAGCAGGCTTCCCGGGGAAACCTACGAGCAGTACTTC. This rearrangement joins TRBV28 to TRBJ2-7; a weak D match, TRBD2 (5 bases). The CDR3 contains 14 residues. Germline CDR1 MDHEN, CDR2 SYDVKM. With 6 bases removed from V and 2 bases from J, the gap between germline ends came to 14 bases.

The CDR3 DNA reads as TGCGCCAGCAGCGACCGACGGGACTTCACAGATACGCAGTATTTT. Its translation: CASSDRRDFTDTQYF. This chain joins TRBV10-1 and TRBJ2-3; D may be TRBD2 (6 bases). CDR1 and CDR2 (germline): WNHNN, SYGVQD (reference sequence). Trimming pared 6 bases from V and 2 bases from J, leaving 15 bases between. The CDR3 totals 15 residues.

The gene calls are TRBV2 and TRBJ2-1; TRBD2 might be the D (5 bases). This CDR3 region has 14 residues. V was cut by 4 bases and J by 4 bases, with 11 bases left in between. The V gene's germline CDR1 is SNHLY and CDR2 FYNNEI. The CDR3 sequence is CASSVRGNYNEQFF. Here the CDR3 DNA reads TGTGCCAGCAGTGTAAGAGGGAATTACAATGAGCAGTTCTTC.

The chain is built from TRBV9 and TRBJ2-2, with D possibly matching TRBD1 (6 bases). V lost 0 bases, J lost 1 base, and 13 bases lay in between. This CDR3 is 17 amino acids long. Germline CDR1 is SGDLS and CDR2 is YYNGEE. The CDR3, as DNA: TGTGCCAGCAGCGTAGACCGGGGACACGGGAACACCGGGGAGCTGTTTTTT. Amino acid sequence: CASSVDRGHGNTGELFF. The variable domain in full, with the rest retrieved from reference TRBV9 and TRBJ2-2, is DSGVTQTPKHLITATGQRVTLRCSPRSGDLSVYWYQQSLDQGLQFLIQYYNGEERAKGNILERFSAQQFPDLHSELNLSSLELGDSALYFCASSVDRGHGNTGELFFGEGSRLTVL.

This clone was seen once. The gene calls are TRBV28 and TRBJ2-7; tentative D call: TRBD1 (6 bases). Per germline, CDR1 MDHEN and CDR2 SYDVKM. V lost 5 bases and J 0 bases, leaving 11 bases between the germline ends. This CDR3 region has 14 residues. As DNA, the CDR3 is TGTGCCAGCAGTGCAGGGGCACTCTCCTACGAGCAGTACTTC. It is translated as CASSAGALSYEQYF.

This clone was recorded a few times. This chain links TRBV27 with TRBJ2-1; 12 bases line up with TRBD2. With 5 bases clipped from V and 6 bases from J, the junction kept 11 bases outside the gene matches. Germline lookup yields CDR1 MNHEY and CDR2 SMNVEV (reference sequence). The CDR3 extends over 17 amino acids. DNA of the CDR3: TGTGCCAGCAGTCTGACATCGACTAGCGGGAGTGGCAATGAGCAGTTCTTC. Its protein product is CASSLTSTSGSGNEQFF.

The V and J genes are TRBV3-1 (or the pseudogene TRBV3-2) and TRBJ2-7; 7 nucleotides match TRBD2. V trimming: 5 bases; J trimming: 7 bases; junction bases outside the gene matches: 11. The germline V gene has CDR1 LGHDT and CDR2 YNNKEL (reference sequence). The CDR3 loop spans 14 amino acids. The CDR3 protein is CASSASETSREQYF. CDR3 bases: TGTGCCAGCAGCGCCTCCGAGACTAGCAGGGAGCAGTACTTC.

V and J are TRBV18 and TRBJ2-7, with D maybe TRBD1 (6 bases). Germline CDR1 is KGHSH and CDR2 is LQKENI. V lost 6 bases, J lost 0 bases, and 12 bases lay in between. The CDR3 covers 14 residues. The CDR3, as DNA: TGTGCCAGCTCCTCCAGGGGTCCCTCCTACGAGCAGTACGTC. Translating it yields CASSSRGPSYEQYV.

The V and J genes are TRBV28 and TRBJ2-3; a weak D match, TRBD1 (5 bases). Trimming took 4 bases from V and 3 from J, leaving 14 bases between them. The CDR3 has 15 residues. Germline CDR1 and CDR2: MDHEN and SYDVKM. The CDR3, as DNA: TGTGCCAGCAGTTCTCTGGCAGGGAAAACAGATACGCAGTATTTT. Amino acids: CASSSLAGKTDTQYF.

The gene calls are TRBV14 and TRBJ2-3; perhaps TRBD1 as D (5 bases). The V end was cut by 1 base, the J end by 6 bases, with 17 bases between. The CDR3 loop spans 16 amino acids. Per germline, CDR1 SGHDN and CDR2 FVKESK. The CDR3 bases are TGTGCCAGCAGCCAAGGGGGCGGCCCCGAAGCCGATACGCAGTATTTT. This sequence encodes CASSQGGGPEADTQYF.